These 3 T cell receptor beta chains originate from one sample sequenced in a study of response to subunit inactivated influenza vaccine. TCRdb redid the calling of the RT-PCR reads with MiXCR, one entry per CDR3 protein. There are 550,000 to 600,000 distinct CDR3 sequences in the sample; approximately 12% occur only once, and roughly 10% lies in the top ten. The source was PBMCs from blood, collected on the day of vaccination. These receptors all come from a man over 45 who received an inactivated influenza vaccine.

The V call is TRBV6-2 or TRBV6-3, the J call TRBJ2-3; TRBD1 aligns across 7 bases. This CDR3 is built from 17 residues. Trimming removed 0 bases from V and 5 bases from J; junction bases left unmatched: 11. Germline V gives CDR1 MNHEY, CDR2 SVGEGT. The CDR3 is CASSYSRGGRAGDTQYF. CDR3 DNA sequence: TGTGCCAGCAGTTACTCGAGAGGGGGCCGGGCGGGAGATACGCAGTATTTT.

On this clonotype: A much bigger clone sits one base away, suggesting this may be a read error. The chain joins TRBV28 to TRBJ2-2; 10 bases match TRBD2. The CDR3 has 16 residues. Germline trimming cut 5 bases from V and 9 bases from J; bases unmatched to any gene: 12. In germline, CDR1 is MDHEN, CDR2 SYDVKM. The CDR3 sequence is CASSTQLAGRTWELFF. In DNA, the CDR3 is TGTGCCAGCAGTACCCAACTAGCGGGAAGGACCTGGGAGCTGTTTTTT.

In its sample, this clonotype was seen many times. V gene TRBV19 combines with J gene TRBJ2-1; 11 bases agree with TRBD2. The CDR3 totals 14 residues. Germline lookup yields CDR1 LNHDA and CDR2 SQIVND (reference sequence). With 6 bases clipped from V and 4 bases from J, the junction kept 2 bases outside the gene matches. The CDR3 DNA reads as TGTGCCAGTAGATTAGCGGGAGGGTACAATGAGCAGTTCTTC. Translated: CASRLAGGYNEQFF.